Listed below are T cell receptor beta chains from one sample, sequenced in a study of T cell repertoires in cytomegalovirus infection. Each CDR3 protein is one row after TCRdb ran MiXCR on the reads. Among roughly 78,000 distinct CDR3 sequences listed, roughly 37% were seen once. Antigens of these TCRs are unknown. The material was CD8+ T cells from cultured PBMCs, obtained from culture after CMV antigen stimulation. These receptors were taken from a human donor in good health (CMV status not recorded). Some clones in this sample may be carry-over from other donors' samples. The CDR3 runs from the conserved cysteine through the conserved F or W. D genes are given only for firm matches. Part of the rows lack a size; the others show once, few, many or a class for expanded clones.

size: NA; J: TRBJ1-5; V: TRBV5-5; D: NA; CDR3: CASSSVGTKHF; DNA: TGTGCCAGCAGCTCCGTCGGGACCAAGCATTTT
size: NA; J: TRBJ2-1; V: TRBV6-1; D: NA; CDR3: CASSEVGVDEQFF; DNA: TGTGCCAGCAGTGAAGTAGGCGTCGATGAGCAGTTCTTC
size: few; J: TRBJ1-4; V: TRBV7-2; D: NA; CDR3: CASSWRTEGSEKLFF; DNA: TGTGCCAGCAGTTGGCGGACGGAGGGTTCTGAAAAACTGTTTTTT
size: NA; J: TRBJ1-2; V: TRBV7-9; D: NA; CDR3: CASSLAGGLGNYGYTF; DNA: TGTGCCAGCAGCTTAGCCGGCGGGTTGGGTAACTATGGCTACACCTTC
size: NA; J: TRBJ2-3; V: TRBV6-2/TRBV6-3; D: NA; CDR3: CASSFDSTGRRTEDTQYF; DNA: TGTGCCAGCAGTTTCGACTCAACGGGACGTCGAACGGAAGATACGCAGTATTTT
size: NA; J: TRBJ2-1; V: TRBV7-6; D: TRBD2; CDR3: CASSWEGLLAGGTSYNEQFF; DNA: TGTGCCAGCAGCTGGGAGGGCCTACTAGCGGGGGGAACTTCCTACAATGAGCAGTTCTTC
size: few; J: TRBJ2-6; V: TRBV28; D: TRBD1; CDR3: CASTHLRQGVASGANVLTF; DNA: TGTGCCAGCACCCACTTAAGGCAGGGGGTCGCATCTGGGGCCAACGTCCTGACTTTC
size: few; J: TRBJ2-3; V: TRBV7-2; D: TRBD2; CDR3: CAVNSGGAVDTQYF; DNA: TGTGCCGTTAATAGCGGGGGGGCCGTAGATACGCAGTATTTT
size: NA; J: TRBJ1-1; V: TRBV5-8; D: NA; CDR3: CASSLVIFRDPRSTEAFF; DNA: TGTGCCAGCAGCTTGGTTATTTTTAGGGACCCACGGAGCACTGAAGCTTTCTTT
size: NA; J: TRBJ1-3; V: TRBV27; D: NA; CDR3: CASSLSSGTLGNTIYF; DNA: TGTGCCAGCAGTTTATCCTCCGGGACTCTAGGAAACACCATATATTTT
size: NA; J: TRBJ2-4; V: TRBV6-6; D: NA; CDR3: CASGGGGIQYF; DNA: TGTGCCAGCGGGGGCGGGGGCATTCAGTACTTC
size: NA; J: TRBJ2-7; V: TRBV15; D: TRBD1; CDR3: CATSRDPLTGVAYEQYF; DNA: TGTGCCACCAGCAGAGACCCCCTGACAGGGGTTGCCTACGAGCAGTACTTC
size: NA; J: TRBJ2-4; V: TRBV12-3/TRBV12-4; D: TRBD2; CDR3: CASSFPGLAGVTDKNIQYF; DNA: TGTGCCAGCAGTTTCCCGGGACTAGCGGGGGTCACGGACAAAAACATTCAGTACTTC
size: NA; J: TRBJ2-2; V: TRBV7-8; D: NA; CDR3: CASSLSTNTGELFF; DNA: TGTGCCAGCAGCTTAAGTACCAACACCGGGGAGCTGTTTTTT
size: NA; J: TRBJ2-7; V: TRBV20-1; D: NA; CDR3: CSAQDQYEQYF; DNA: TGCAGTGCCCAGGACCAGTACGAGCAGTACTTC
size: few; J: TRBJ2-1; V: TRBV7-8; D: TRBD1; CDR3: CASSLILGDRDWVNEQFF; DNA: TGTGCCAGCAGCTTGATCCTCGGGGACAGGGATTGGGTAAATGAGCAGTTCTTC
size: NA; J: TRBJ2-7; V: TRBV4-1; D: TRBD1; CDR3: CASSQAGQGAGEQYF; DNA: TGCGCCAGCAGCCAAGCGGGGCAGGGGGCGGGGGAGCAGTACTTC
size: NA; J: TRBJ1-2; V: TRBV12-3/TRBV12-4; D: TRBD1; CDR3: CASTVEGAGSGYTF; DNA: TGTGCCAGCACCGTCGAGGGGGCGGGTAGTGGCTACACCTTC
size: few; J: TRBJ2-1; V: TRBV7-6; D: TRBD2; CDR3: CASSPTSGGSYNEQFF; DNA: TGTGCCAGCAGCCCCACTAGCGGGGGCTCCTACAATGAGCAGTTCTTC
size: NA; J: TRBJ2-5; V: TRBV7-9; D: NA; CDR3: CASSWAGTPYF; DNA: TGTGCCAGCAGCTGGGCCGGGACTCCTTACTTC
size: NA; J: TRBJ2-5; V: TRBV5-4; D: TRBD2; CDR3: CASSLGSRGGHGGLETQYF; DNA: TGTGCCAGCAGCTTGGGAAGCCGGGGGGGCCATGGAGGATTAGAGACCCAGTACTTC
size: NA; J: TRBJ1-6; V: TRBV27; D: NA; CDR3: CASSLSGTTPYNF; DNA: TGTGCCAGCAGTTTATCCGGGACCACCCCTTATAACTTT
size: NA; J: TRBJ1-1; V: TRBV28; D: NA; CDR3: CASTHGGTEAFF; DNA: TGTGCCAGCACCCATGGGGGCACTGAAGCTTTCTTT
size: once; J: TRBJ2-3; V: TRBV11-2; D: TRBD2; CDR3: CASSYPSGGFTDTQYF; DNA: TGTGCCAGCAGCTACCCTAGCGGGGGGTTTACAGATACGCAGTATTTT
size: many; J: TRBJ1-2; V: TRBV28; D: NA; CDR3: CASSLPQGLPYGYTF; DNA: TGTGCCAGCAGCTTACCCCAGGGTCTACCCTATGGCTACACCTTC
size: once; J: TRBJ1-1; V: TRBV28; D: TRBD1; CDR3: CASRQPGQGPEAFF; DNA: TGTGCCAGCAGGCAGCCGGGACAGGGACCTGAAGCTTTCTTT
size: NA; J: TRBJ2-1; V: TRBV7-9; D: NA; CDR3: CASSESGGHNEQFF; DNA: TGTGCCAGCAGCGAATCGGGGGGCCACAATGAGCAGTTCTTC
size: NA; J: TRBJ1-2; V: TRBV23-1; D: TRBD1; CDR3: CASSRGQDGYTF; DNA: TGCGCCAGCAGTCGGGGACAGGATGGCTACACCTTC
size: NA; J: TRBJ1-4; V: TRBV7-6; D: TRBD1; CDR3: CASSQWTGTDEKLFF; DNA: TGTGCCAGCAGCCAGTGGACAGGGACGGATGAAAAACTGTTTTTT
size: NA; J: TRBJ2-3; V: TRBV12-3/TRBV12-4; D: TRBD2; CDR3: CASKLGVAGGTDTQYF; DNA: TGTGCCAGCAAATTAGGGGTAGCGGGGGGCACAGATACGCAGTATTTT
size: NA; J: TRBJ2-1; V: TRBV20-1; D: NA; CDR3: CSARPGLNNEQFF; DNA: TGCAGTGCTAGGCCTGGGTTGAACAATGAGCAGTTCTTC
size: NA; J: TRBJ2-3; V: TRBV11-2; D: NA; CDR3: CASSLAGGHGDTQYF; DNA: TGTGCCAGCAGCTTAGCGGGGGGCCATGGAGATACGCAGTATTTT
size: NA; J: TRBJ2-1; V: TRBV4-3; D: NA; CDR3: CASSQGLGGGDLGEQFF; DNA: TGCGCCAGCAGCCAAGGACTGGGCGGCGGGGACCTCGGGGAGCAGTTCTTC
size: NA; J: TRBJ1-1; V: TRBV5-6; D: TRBD1; CDR3: CASSGMDRGRTEAFF; DNA: TGTGCCAGCAGCGGGATGGACAGGGGGAGGACTGAAGCTTTCTTT
size: NA; J: TRBJ1-6; V: TRBV7-2; D: TRBD1; CDR3: CASSRRQGNNSPLHF; DNA: TGTGCCAGCAGCCGCCGACAGGGGAATAATTCACCCCTCCACTTT
size: NA; J: TRBJ1-1; V: TRBV7-2; D: NA; CDR3: CASSLKEGVTEAFF; DNA: TGTGCCAGCAGCTTAAAGGAGGGAGTCACTGAAGCTTTCTTT
size: NA; J: TRBJ2-1; V: TRBV10-3; D: NA; CDR3: CAISEFAEDNEQFF; DNA: TGTGCCATCAGTGAGTTCGCGGAGGACAATGAGCAGTTCTTC
size: many; J: TRBJ2-1; V: TRBV28; D: NA; CDR3: CASSRPSSSSYNEQFF; DNA: TGTGCCAGCAGTCGACCTAGCTCCAGCTCCTACAATGAGCAGTTCTTC
size: few; J: TRBJ2-1; V: TRBV28; D: NA; CDR3: CASTDRGAGEQFF; DNA: TGTGCCAGCACCGACCGCGGGGCCGGTGAGCAGTTCTTC
size: NA; J: TRBJ2-2; V: TRBV7-9; D: TRBD1; CDR3: CASSLPDRVAGELFF; DNA: TGTGCCAGCAGCTTACCGGACAGGGTGGCCGGGGAGCTGTTTTTT
size: NA; J: TRBJ2-7; V: TRBV6-1; D: TRBD1; CDR3: CASRGTGEPYEQYF; DNA: TGTGCCAGCAGAGGGACAGGTGAACCCTACGAGCAGTACTTC
size: NA; J: TRBJ2-7; V: TRBV5-4; D: TRBD2; CDR3: CASSLDERGAVEQYF; DNA: TGTGCCAGCAGCTTGGATGAGCGGGGGGCTGTCGAGCAGTACTTC
size: few; J: TRBJ2-3; V: TRBV7-2; D: NA; CDR3: CASSSGGATDTQYF; DNA: TGTGCCAGCAGCTCAGGGGGGGCGACAGATACGCAGTATTTT
size: NA; J: TRBJ2-7; V: TRBV2; D: NA; CDR3: CATKWVPSRPGGRSYEQYF; DNA: TGTGCCACCAAATGGGTACCTAGCAGGCCTGGAGGCAGGAGCTACGAGCAGTACTTC
size: NA; J: TRBJ2-1; V: TRBV7-2; D: NA; CDR3: CASSPGVLLSNEQFF; DNA: TGTGCCAGCAGCCCGGGGGTATTGCTAAGCAATGAGCAGTTCTTC
size: once; J: TRBJ2-1; V: TRBV19; D: TRBD1; CDR3: CASSQGEMSYNEQFF; DNA: TGTGCCAGTAGCCAGGGGGAAATGTCCTACAATGAGCAGTTCTTC
size: once; J: TRBJ2-6; V: TRBV7-9; D: NA; CDR3: CASGPRTGSSGANVLTF; DNA: TGTGCCAGCGGCCCGCGGACGGGAAGCTCTGGGGCCAACGTCCTGACTTTC
size: NA; J: TRBJ1-2; V: TRBV19; D: NA; CDR3: CASTPTSPYGYTF; DNA: TGTGCCAGTACCCCGACATCACCCTATGGCTACACCTTC
size: few; J: TRBJ1-2; V: TRBV7-2; D: NA; CDR3: CASSPGGWAYGYTF; DNA: TGTGCCAGCAGCCCGGGGGGGTGGGCGTATGGCTACACCTTC
size: NA; J: TRBJ2-7; V: TRBV11-1; D: TRBD1; CDR3: CASSLGRGRPYEQYF; DNA: TGTGCCAGCAGCTTAGGAAGGGGGCGCCCCTACGAGCAGTACTTC
size: NA; J: TRBJ2-7; V: TRBV7-9; D: NA; CDR3: CASRLGTYEQYF; DNA: TGTGCCAGCAGGTTAGGTACCTACGAGCAGTACTTC
size: NA; J: TRBJ1-2; V: TRBV12-3/TRBV12-4; D: NA; CDR3: CASSFGGGDGYTF; DNA: TGTGCCAGCAGTTTCGGCGGGGGCGATGGCTACACCTTC
size: many; J: TRBJ2-1; V: TRBV6-1; D: NA; CDR3: CASLSIRNEQFF; DNA: TGTGCCAGCTTATCTATTCGCAATGAGCAGTTCTTC